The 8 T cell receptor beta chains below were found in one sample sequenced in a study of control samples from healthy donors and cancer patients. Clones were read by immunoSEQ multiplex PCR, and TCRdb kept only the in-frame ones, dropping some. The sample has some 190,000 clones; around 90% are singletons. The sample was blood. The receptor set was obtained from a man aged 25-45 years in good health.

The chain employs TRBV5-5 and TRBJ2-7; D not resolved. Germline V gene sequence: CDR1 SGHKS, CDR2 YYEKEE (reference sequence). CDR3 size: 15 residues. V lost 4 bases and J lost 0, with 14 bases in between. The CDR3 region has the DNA TGTGCCAGCAGCCCACAGAGGTCGATCTCCTACGAGCAGTACTTC. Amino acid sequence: CASSPQRSISYEQYF.

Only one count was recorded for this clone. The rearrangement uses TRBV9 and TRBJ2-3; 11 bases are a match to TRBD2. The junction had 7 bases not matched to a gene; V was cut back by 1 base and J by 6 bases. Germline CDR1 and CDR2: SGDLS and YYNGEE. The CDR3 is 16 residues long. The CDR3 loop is CASSVSVAGGQDTQYF. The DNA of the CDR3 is TGTGCCAGCAGCGTATCGGTAGCGGGGGGGCAGGATACGCAGTATTTT.

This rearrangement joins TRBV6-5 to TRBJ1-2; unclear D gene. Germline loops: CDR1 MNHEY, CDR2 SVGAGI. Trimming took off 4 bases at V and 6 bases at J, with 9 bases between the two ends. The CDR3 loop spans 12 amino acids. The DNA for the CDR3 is TGTGCCAGCAGTTCACTTTACGATGGCTACACCTTC. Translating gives CASSSLYDGYTF.

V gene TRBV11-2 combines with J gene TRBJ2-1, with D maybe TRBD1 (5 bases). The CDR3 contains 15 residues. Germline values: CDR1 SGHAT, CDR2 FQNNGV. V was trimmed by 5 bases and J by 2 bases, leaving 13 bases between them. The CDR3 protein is CASSPRQGPYNEQFF. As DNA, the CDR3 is TGTGCCAGCAGCCCCCGCCAGGGTCCCTACAATGAGCAGTTCTTC.

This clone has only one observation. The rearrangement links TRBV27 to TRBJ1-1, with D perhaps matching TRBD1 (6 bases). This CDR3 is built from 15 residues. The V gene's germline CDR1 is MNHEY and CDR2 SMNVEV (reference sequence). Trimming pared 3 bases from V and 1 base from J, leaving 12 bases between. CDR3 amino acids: CASSFSAGANTEAFF. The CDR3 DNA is TGTGCCAGCAGTTTTTCGGCAGGGGCGAACACTGAAGCTTTCTTT.

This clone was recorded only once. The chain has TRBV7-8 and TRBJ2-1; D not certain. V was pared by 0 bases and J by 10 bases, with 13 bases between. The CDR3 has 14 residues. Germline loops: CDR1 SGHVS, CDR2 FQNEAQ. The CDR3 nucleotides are TGTGCCAGCAGCTTAGCGCCGGGCCTGTGGGAGCAGTTCTTC. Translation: CASSLAPGLWEQFF.

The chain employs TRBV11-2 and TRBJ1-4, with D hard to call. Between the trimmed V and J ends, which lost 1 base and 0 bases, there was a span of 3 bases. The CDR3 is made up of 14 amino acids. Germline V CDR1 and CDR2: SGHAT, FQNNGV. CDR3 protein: CASSLGTTNEKLFF. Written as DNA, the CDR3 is TGTGCCAGCAGCTTAGGGACAACTAATGAAAAACTGTTTTTT.

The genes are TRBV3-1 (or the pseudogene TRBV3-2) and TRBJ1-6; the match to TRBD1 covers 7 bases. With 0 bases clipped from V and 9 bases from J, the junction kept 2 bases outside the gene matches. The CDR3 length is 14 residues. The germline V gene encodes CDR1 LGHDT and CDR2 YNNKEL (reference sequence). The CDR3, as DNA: TGTGCCAGCAGCCAAGAGACAGGGCTTTCACCCCTCCACTTT. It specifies CASSQETGLSPLHF.